The rows below give T cell receptor beta chains drawn from one sample of a study of shared clonotypes between healthy human individuals. Sequencing used immunoSEQ multiplex PCR; TCRdb keeps in-frame clones, though not all of them. The sample shows roughly 380,000 clones, roughly 96% of them seen only once. Source material: memory CD8+ T cells sorted from blood. The receptors were gathered from a young man in good health. CDR3s include the opening cysteine and the closing phenylalanine or tryptophan. The D gene is left open where the match is weak. Clone size is shown for a subset of rows, as once, few, many or a class of expanded clone.

CDR3nt: TGCAGTGCTAGCAGCTCCTACGAGCAGTACTTC; CDR3aa: CSASSSYEQYF; d_gene: -; j_gene: TRBJ2-7; abundance: -; v_gene: TRBV20-1
CDR3nt: TGTGCCAGCAGTTTAACCCCACAGGGCTACGAGCAGTACTTC; CDR3aa: CASSLTPQGYEQYF; d_gene: -; j_gene: TRBJ2-7; abundance: once; v_gene: TRBV27
CDR3nt: TGTGCCAGCAGTTACTCAACAGTTGAAGCTTTCTTT; CDR3aa: CASSYSTVEAFF; d_gene: -; j_gene: TRBJ1-1; abundance: -; v_gene: TRBV6-6
CDR3nt: TGTGCCAGCAGCGTAGCATTAGCGGGACTCTACAATGAGCAGTTCTTC; CDR3aa: CASSVALAGLYNEQFF; d_gene: TRBD2; j_gene: TRBJ2-1; abundance: -; v_gene: TRBV9
CDR3nt: TGTGCCAGCAGCTTGGCCTATAATCAGCCCCAGCATTTT; CDR3aa: CASSLAYNQPQHF; d_gene: -; j_gene: TRBJ1-5; abundance: -; v_gene: TRBV5-8
CDR3nt: TGCGCCAGCAGTCTAGGACTAGCGGGAGCATACGAGCAGTACTTC; CDR3aa: CASSLGLAGAYEQYF; d_gene: TRBD2; j_gene: TRBJ2-7; abundance: once; v_gene: TRBV5-1
CDR3nt: TGTGCCATCAGTGAGGGACAGAAGAATGAAAAACTGTTTTTT; CDR3aa: CAISEGQKNEKLFF; d_gene: -; j_gene: TRBJ1-4; abundance: -; v_gene: TRBV10-3
CDR3nt: TGTGCCAGCAGTGAAGCAGGGGGCAATCAGCCCCAGCATTTT; CDR3aa: CASSEAGGNQPQHF; d_gene: -; j_gene: TRBJ1-5; abundance: -; v_gene: TRBV6-1
CDR3nt: TGTGCCAGCAGCTTAGCGAACAGGGTATATGGCTACACCTTC; CDR3aa: CASSLANRVYGYTF; d_gene: -; j_gene: TRBJ1-2; abundance: -; v_gene: TRBV7-9
CDR3nt: TGTGCCAGCAGCACCGGCTTATACGGGGAGACCCAGTACTTC; CDR3aa: CASSTGLYGETQYF; d_gene: -; j_gene: TRBJ2-5; abundance: -; v_gene: TRBV7-6
CDR3nt: TGTGCCAGCAGCGTAGGCAAGAACACTGAAGCTTTCTTT; CDR3aa: CASSVGKNTEAFF; d_gene: -; j_gene: TRBJ1-1; abundance: -; v_gene: TRBV9
CDR3nt: TGTGCCAGTTGTACGGGGCTCCCTTATGGCTACACCTTC; CDR3aa: CASCTGLPYGYTF; d_gene: -; j_gene: TRBJ1-2; abundance: few; v_gene: TRBV28
CDR3nt: TGTGCCAGCAGTGATTTGCTAGCGGGAGGGCATTACTACGAGCAGTACTTC; CDR3aa: CASSDLLAGGHYYEQYF; d_gene: TRBD2; j_gene: TRBJ2-7; abundance: -; v_gene: TRBV2
CDR3nt: TGTGCCAGCAGCTTGAGGGAGCATGAGCAGTTCTTC; CDR3aa: CASSLREHEQFF; d_gene: -; j_gene: TRBJ2-1; abundance: -; v_gene: TRBV5-4